Listed below are T cell receptor beta chains from one sample, sequenced in a study of control samples from healthy donors and cancer patients. Sequenced by immunoSEQ multiplex PCR; TCRdb stores in-frame clones only, minus some. The table has 180,000 or so clones, around 95% seen once; the top ten hold about 4%. The sample consisted of blood. The source of these receptors is a woman aged 55-69 years in good health. The CDR3 runs from the conserved cysteine through the conserved F or W. Fields, in order: V gene, D gene, clone size, J gene, CDR3 DNA, CDR3 protein. D genes are given only for firm matches. Clone size is not always given. Where it is, it says once, few, many or a class for expanded clones.

V gene: TRBV11-2
D gene: TRBD2
clone size: .
J gene: TRBJ2-3
CDR3 DNA: TGTGCCAGCAGCTTAGAGCATCCCGGGACTAGCGACCAAGATACGCAGTATTTT
CDR3 protein: CASSLEHPGTSDQDTQYF

V gene: TRBV19
D gene: .
clone size: .
J gene: TRBJ2-5
CDR3 DNA: TGTGCCAGTAGTGCCGGACAGTTGGAGACCCAGTACTTC
CDR3 protein: CASSAGQLETQYF

V gene: TRBV7-6
D gene: .
clone size: once
J gene: TRBJ1-1
CDR3 DNA: TGTGCCAGCAGCTTAGGTTTCTTGAACACTGAAGCTTTCTTT
CDR3 protein: CASSLGFLNTEAFF

V gene: TRBV7-9
D gene: .
clone size: .
J gene: TRBJ1-1
CDR3 DNA: TGTGCCAGCAGCTTGAGTAACGGAATGAACACTGAAGCTTTCTTT
CDR3 protein: CASSLSNGMNTEAFF

V gene: TRBV18
D gene: TRBD1
clone size: .
J gene: TRBJ1-6
CDR3 DNA: TGTGCCAGCTCACTTGGGGACAGTAATTCACCCCTCCACTTT
CDR3 protein: CASSLGDSNSPLHF

V gene: TRBV7-2
D gene: .
clone size: .
J gene: TRBJ2-3
CDR3 DNA: TGTGCCAGCAGCTTAAGAGCTGCTGGGTGGGACCTGAGTGGCGGGCAGTATTTT
CDR3 protein: CASSLRAAGWDLSGGQYF

V gene: TRBV6-2/TRBV6-3
D gene: .
clone size: .
J gene: TRBJ2-5
CDR3 DNA: TGTGCCAGCAGTTATTCCCAAGAGACCCAGTACTTC
CDR3 protein: CASSYSQETQYF

V gene: TRBV5-8
D gene: TRBD1
clone size: .
J gene: TRBJ2-3
CDR3 DNA: TGTGCCAGCAGCATGGACAGGGGTTACACAGATACGCAGTATTTT
CDR3 protein: CASSMDRGYTDTQYF

V gene: TRBV28
D gene: TRBD1
clone size: .
J gene: TRBJ2-7
CDR3 DNA: TGTGCCAGCAGTGGGACAGGGCTGTCCTACGAGCAGTACTTC
CDR3 protein: CASSGTGLSYEQYF

V gene: TRBV5-4
D gene: .
clone size: .
J gene: TRBJ2-5
CDR3 DNA: TGTGCCAGCAGCTCTGGACTTGAAGAGACCCAGTACTTC
CDR3 protein: CASSSGLEETQYF

V gene: TRBV5-1
D gene: TRBD2
clone size: .
J gene: TRBJ2-1
CDR3 DNA: TGCGCCAGCAGCCCTAGCGGGGGCTTCGGTGAGCAGTTCTTC
CDR3 protein: CASSPSGGFGEQFF

V gene: TRBV6-5
D gene: .
clone size: .
J gene: TRBJ1-1
CDR3 DNA: TGTGCCAGCAGCCCCCGGCGTGAAGCTTTCTTT
CDR3 protein: CASSPRREAFF

V gene: TRBV5-1
D gene: TRBD1
clone size: .
J gene: TRBJ1-6
CDR3 DNA: TGCGCCAGCAGCTTGGGGACAGGGGAACGATCACCCCTCCACTTT
CDR3 protein: CASSLGTGERSPLHF

V gene: TRBV6-4
D gene: .
clone size: .
J gene: TRBJ1-1
CDR3 DNA: TGTGCCAGCAGTGACTCCTGGCAGTCTCGCCAGGCTTTCTTT
CDR3 protein: CASSDSWQSRQAFF

V gene: TRBV6-1
D gene: .
clone size: .
J gene: TRBJ2-5
CDR3 DNA: TGTGCCAGCAGTGACAGGGAGATCGAGACCCAGTACTTC
CDR3 protein: CASSDREIETQYF

V gene: TRBV5-1
D gene: TRBD2
clone size: once
J gene: TRBJ2-7
CDR3 DNA: TGCGCCAGCAGCTTGGGTCCCGGGACTAGCGGGGGGGCCTCCCACGAGCAGTACTTC
CDR3 protein: CASSLGPGTSGGASHEQYF

V gene: TRBV9
D gene: .
clone size: once
J gene: TRBJ1-1
CDR3 DNA: TGTGCCAGCAGCGTGTATGATCACGAAAGTACTGAAGCTTTCTTT
CDR3 protein: CASSVYDHESTEAFF

V gene: TRBV7-2
D gene: .
clone size: .
J gene: TRBJ1-2
CDR3 DNA: TGTGCCAGCAGCCTTGCTACAGGGCCCTATTTTGGCTACACCTTC
CDR3 protein: CASSLATGPYFGYTF

V gene: TRBV27
D gene: .
clone size: .
J gene: TRBJ1-1
CDR3 DNA: TGTGCCAGCAGTTTATTTGGGGTGCGGAACACTGAAGCTTTCTTT
CDR3 protein: CASSLFGVRNTEAFF

V gene: TRBV7-9
D gene: .
clone size: .
J gene: TRBJ1-2
CDR3 DNA: TGTGCCAGCAGCTTAGCGTCTGAGCGAGGCTACACCTTC
CDR3 protein: CASSLASERGYTF

V gene: TRBV27
D gene: TRBD1
clone size: .
J gene: TRBJ1-5
CDR3 DNA: TGTGCCAGCAGTTCATATCAAAGGGGGCGAAGGCAGCCCCAGCATTTT
CDR3 protein: CASSSYQRGRRQPQHF

V gene: TRBV24-1
D gene: .
clone size: .
J gene: TRBJ2-1
CDR3 DNA: TGTGCCACCAGTGAGCCGGGTAACAATGAGCAGTTCTTC
CDR3 protein: CATSEPGNNEQFF

V gene: TRBV6-5
D gene: .
clone size: .
J gene: TRBJ1-4
CDR3 DNA: TGTGCCAGCAGTTACGGGGCAGGCCCAAATGAAAAACTGTTTTTT
CDR3 protein: CASSYGAGPNEKLFF

V gene: TRBV30
D gene: .
clone size: once
J gene: TRBJ2-3
CDR3 DNA: TGTGCCTGGATCCCCCTTCAAATCGGCCGTATCACAGATACGCAGTATTTT
CDR3 protein: CAWIPLQIGRITDTQYF

V gene: TRBV18
D gene: TRBD1
clone size: .
J gene: TRBJ2-2
CDR3 DNA: TGTGCCAGCTCGCAGACAGGGGTTACCGGGGAGCTGTTTTTT
CDR3 protein: CASSQTGVTGELFF

V gene: TRBV9
D gene: TRBD1
clone size: .
J gene: TRBJ2-6
CDR3 DNA: TGTGCCAGCAGCCCCAAGAGGACAGGCTCTGGGGCCAACGTCCTGACTTTC
CDR3 protein: CASSPKRTGSGANVLTF

V gene: TRBV11-3
D gene: .
clone size: .
J gene: TRBJ1-1
CDR3 DNA: TGTGCCAGCAGCTCTGGCCGGCAGGGAACGTCCACTGAAGCTTTCTTT
CDR3 protein: CASSSGRQGTSTEAFF

V gene: TRBV9
D gene: TRBD2
clone size: .
J gene: TRBJ2-2
CDR3 DNA: TGTGCCAGCAGCGTTCCTGGCGGGGGGGCCCCCGGGGAGCTGTTTTTT
CDR3 protein: CASSVPGGGAPGELFF

V gene: TRBV7-2
D gene: TRBD2
clone size: .
J gene: TRBJ2-3
CDR3 DNA: TGTGCCAGCAGCTTAGTACCCAGCGGGGGGGTGGGTACAGATACGCAGTATTTT
CDR3 protein: CASSLVPSGGVGTDTQYF

V gene: TRBV11-1
D gene: .
clone size: .
J gene: TRBJ1-1
CDR3 DNA: TGTGCCAGCAGCTTTCGGCGGTACACTGAAGCTTTCTTT
CDR3 protein: CASSFRRYTEAFF

V gene: TRBV6-2/TRBV6-3
D gene: .
clone size: .
J gene: TRBJ1-2
CDR3 DNA: TGTGCCAGCAGTTACTCGAGTTTTGGCTACACCTTC
CDR3 protein: CASSYSSFGYTF

V gene: TRBV7-3
D gene: .
clone size: once
J gene: TRBJ2-3
CDR3 DNA: TGTGCCAGCAGTCGACAGTCTGGAAGCACAGATACGCAGTATTTT
CDR3 protein: CASSRQSGSTDTQYF

V gene: TRBV7-2
D gene: .
clone size: once
J gene: TRBJ1-1
CDR3 DNA: TGTGCCAGCAGCTTAGTGGAGGGAGGCACTGAAGCTTTCTTT
CDR3 protein: CASSLVEGGTEAFF

V gene: TRBV7-6
D gene: .
clone size: .
J gene: TRBJ2-2
CDR3 DNA: TGTGCCAGCAGCTCGAGGGGCCGGAGCACCGGGGAGCTGTTTTTT
CDR3 protein: CASSSRGRSTGELFF

V gene: TRBV7-9
D gene: .
clone size: .
J gene: TRBJ1-3
CDR3 DNA: TGTGCCAGCAGCTTGTCCTCTGGAAACACCATATATTTT
CDR3 protein: CASSLSSGNTIYF

V gene: TRBV27
D gene: TRBD2
clone size: .
J gene: TRBJ2-5
CDR3 DNA: TGTGCCAGCAGTTTATCGACTAGCGGGGGACCTGGCAGAGAGACCCAGTACTTC
CDR3 protein: CASSLSTSGGPGRETQYF

V gene: TRBV3-1/TRBV3-2
D gene: .
clone size: once
J gene: TRBJ2-7
CDR3 DNA: TGTGCCAGCAGCCAAGGCCGGGCGTATCTCTCCTACGAGCAGTACTTC
CDR3 protein: CASSQGRAYLSYEQYF

V gene: TRBV5-4
D gene: TRBD2
clone size: once
J gene: TRBJ2-7
CDR3 DNA: TGTGCCAGTACCGACGGGACTAGCCCCTACGAGCAGTACTTC
CDR3 protein: CASTDGTSPYEQYF

V gene: TRBV27
D gene: .
clone size: .
J gene: TRBJ1-6
CDR3 DNA: TGTGCCAGCAGTTTATTAGGGTTGGCGGCAGACCGGAAGAATTCACCCCTCCACTTT
CDR3 protein: CASSLLGLAADRKNSPLHF

V gene: TRBV9
D gene: .
clone size: .
J gene: TRBJ2-5
CDR3 DNA: TGTGCCAGCAGCGCCGGACGGCGACAAGAGACCCAGTACTTC
CDR3 protein: CASSAGRRQETQYF

V gene: TRBV18
D gene: .
clone size: .
J gene: TRBJ1-2
CDR3 DNA: TGTGCCAGCTCCCCAGAAGACTATGGCTACACCTTC
CDR3 protein: CASSPEDYGYTF

V gene: TRBV2
D gene: .
clone size: once
J gene: TRBJ1-4
CDR3 DNA: TGTGCCAGCAGTGGACAGACGAAAGAAAAACTGTTTTTT
CDR3 protein: CASSGQTKEKLFF

V gene: TRBV5-1
D gene: TRBD2
clone size: .
J gene: TRBJ2-7
CDR3 DNA: TGCGCCAGCAGCTTGGGGGGACTAGCGGCCTACGAGCAGTACTTC
CDR3 protein: CASSLGGLAAYEQYF

V gene: TRBV10-2
D gene: .
clone size: .
J gene: TRBJ1-1
CDR3 DNA: TGCGCCAGCAGTGAGTCACAGGGTGGCACTGAAGCTTTCTTT
CDR3 protein: CASSESQGGTEAFF

V gene: TRBV4-1
D gene: .
clone size: .
J gene: TRBJ2-2
CDR3 DNA: TGCGCCAGCAGCCAAGCCCAGACAGGTTTGACCGGGGAGCTGTTTTTT
CDR3 protein: CASSQAQTGLTGELFF

V gene: TRBV5-4
D gene: .
clone size: .
J gene: TRBJ2-7
CDR3 DNA: TGTGCCAGCAGCTCGACATCTAGGGGTCCGTACGAGCAGTACTTC
CDR3 protein: CASSSTSRGPYEQYF

V gene: TRBV5-1
D gene: .
clone size: once
J gene: TRBJ1-1
CDR3 DNA: TGCGCCAGCAGTGTTAAGAGGAACACTGAAGCTTTCTTT
CDR3 protein: CASSVKRNTEAFF

V gene: TRBV7-9
D gene: .
clone size: .
J gene: TRBJ2-1
CDR3 DNA: TGTGCCAGCAGCCCACAGGGACCCAATGAGCAGTTCTTC
CDR3 protein: CASSPQGPNEQFF

V gene: TRBV6-5
D gene: .
clone size: .
J gene: TRBJ2-7
CDR3 DNA: TGTGCCAGCAGTTACCGACTGTTCCCCTACGAGCAGTACTTC
CDR3 protein: CASSYRLFPYEQYF

V gene: TRBV5-1
D gene: .
clone size: .
J gene: TRBJ1-4
CDR3 DNA: TGCGCCAGCAGCTTGGACAGCTCTATTGAAAAACTGTTTTTT
CDR3 protein: CASSLDSSIEKLFF

V gene: TRBV11-2
D gene: TRBD2
clone size: .
J gene: TRBJ2-3
CDR3 DNA: TGTGCCAGCAGCTCTTACGCGAGCGGGGGGACAGATACGCAGTATTTT
CDR3 protein: CASSSYASGGTDTQYF

V gene: TRBV7-9
D gene: TRBD1
clone size: .
J gene: TRBJ1-1
CDR3 DNA: TGTGCCAGCAGCTCGGGGACAGGGGGCTTCATCAGCACTGAAGCTTTCTTT
CDR3 protein: CASSSGTGGFISTEAFF

V gene: TRBV3-1/TRBV3-2
D gene: TRBD2
clone size: .
J gene: TRBJ2-2
CDR3 DNA: TGTGCCAGCAGCCAAACCTCAAAAGGGCCTAGCGGGGACCACGGGGCAAACACCGGGGAGCTGTTTTTT
CDR3 protein: CASSQTSKGPSGDHGANTGELFF

V gene: TRBV6-6
D gene: .
clone size: .
J gene: TRBJ1-1
CDR3 DNA: TGTGCCAGCAGTTACGTTAGGACAGAGTCTTTCTTT
CDR3 protein: CASSYVRTESFF

V gene: TRBV5-5
D gene: TRBD1
clone size: .
J gene: TRBJ1-2
CDR3 DNA: TGTGCCAGCAGCCGACAGGGGCGAAATGGCTACACCTTC
CDR3 protein: CASSRQGRNGYTF

V gene: TRBV5-1
D gene: .
clone size: .
J gene: TRBJ1-6
CDR3 DNA: TGCGCCAGCAGCTTGGGGAGCTCCTATAATTCACCCCTCCACTTT
CDR3 protein: CASSLGSSYNSPLHF

V gene: TRBV7-9
D gene: .
clone size: .
J gene: TRBJ2-7
CDR3 DNA: TGTGCCATACAAGACGGGGCCCCCTACGAGCAGTACTTC
CDR3 protein: CAIQDGAPYEQYF

V gene: TRBV11-2
D gene: TRBD1
clone size: once
J gene: TRBJ1-3
CDR3 DNA: TGTGCCAGCAGCGCTACCGGGACAGGGGTAGACACCATATATTTT
CDR3 protein: CASSATGTGVDTIYF

V gene: TRBV29-1
D gene: .
clone size: .
J gene: TRBJ2-7
CDR3 DNA: TGCAGCGTCCTTTCTAGGGAGGACGAGCAGTACTTC
CDR3 protein: CSVLSREDEQYF

V gene: TRBV5-6
D gene: TRBD1
clone size: .
J gene: TRBJ1-2
CDR3 DNA: TGTGCCAGCAGCACCGGACAGGTGGGGAACTATGGCTACACCTTC
CDR3 protein: CASSTGQVGNYGYTF